The clone carrying this T cell receptor (beta chain) was counted a few times. What it binds is unknown. The data originate from a study of cytomegalovirus exposure and HLA in healthy donors. Study at large: Researchers found that roughly 80% of about 400 genotyped donors fell within the Caucasian-associated ancestry cluster.

Overall study findings and caveats: Accurate HLA-A and HLA-B prediction from TCR beta sequences was reported for most subjects.

There are 15 residues in the CDR3. Germline V gives CDR1 SGHRS, CDR2 YFSETQ. V lost 4 bases, J lost 5 bases, and 8 bases stayed unmatched. The PCR employed 60 Vbeta primers together with 13 Jbeta primers. Clones were read by immunoSEQ multiplex PCR, and TCRdb kept only the in-frame ones, dropping some. The sample yields about 70,000 clones, more than 80% seen once. The sequenced sample was PBMCs. V and J are TRBV5-1 and TRBJ2-1, with 8 positions matching TRBD2. The clonotype was recovered from a woman aged 25-40 years in good health and CMV-seronegative. CDR3 sequence: CASSTVLAANNEQFF. The CDR3 DNA is TGCGCCAGCAGCACAGTACTAGCGGCAAACAATGAGCAGTTCTTC.